This T cell receptor beta chain was recovered during a study of shared clonotypes between healthy human individuals. The naive CD8 fraction comprised CD45RO-negative cells positively selected for CCR7 and excluded terminally differentiated effector memory CD45RA+ cells. Donors, healthy HIV-negative adults, lacked recent acute infections or vaccinations. The study's findings and limits: Around 5.4% of naive CD4 clonotypes were common to a handful of donors.

To note about this clone: Its specificity is unknown.

Genomic DNA of each subset was evenly split across several immunoSEQ plates. The repertoire was sequenced with immunoSEQ multiplex PCR; TCRdb's copy has only in-frame clones and lacks some. The sample has roughly 2.1 million clones, about 93% seen once. V shed 4 bases, J shed 6 bases, and the junction held 9 bases outside the gene matches. Germline V gene lookup returns CDR1 SGDLS and CDR2 YYNGEE. The CDR3 consists of 15 residues. V usage is TRBV9 and J usage is TRBJ2-7; 11 nucleotides agree with TRBD2. Sequenced material: naive CD8+ T cells from PBMCs. This clonotype originated in a man younger than 35 in good health. Some clones in this sample may be carry-over from other donors' samples. Written as DNA, the CDR3 is TGTGCCAGCAGCACCACTAGCGGGAGAGGTGGCGAGCAGTACTTC. Its protein product is CASSTTSGRGGEQYF.